This T cell receptor (beta chain) was recovered during a study of monozygotic twins with inflammatory bowel disease. TCRdb re-called the 5' RACE reads; every CDR3 protein appears as one record, without DNA. In all, the sample yields a few hundred thousand distinct CDR3 sequences. CDR1 MDHEN and CDR2 SYDVKM come from the germline V gene. The CDR3 loop spans 15 amino acids. This receptor was taken from a human donor with ulcerative colitis or Crohn's disease, or a healthy co-twin of an affected twin (not recorded which). Sequencing input: blood. The V gene is TRBV28, the J gene TRBJ2-2; TCRdb's D gene call, TRBD1, goes unchecked for lack of DNA. The CDR3 loop reads CASTRGGGPTGELFF.